The rows below give T cell receptor beta chains drawn from one sample of a study of shared clonotypes between healthy human individuals. Assay used: immunoSEQ multiplex PCR; TCRdb lists only in-frame clones, some missing. The sample holds about 610,000 clones, approximately 96% seen once. Input material: naive CD8+ T cells sorted from blood. These receptor sequences come from a woman aged 25 to 39 in good health. CDR3s include the opening cysteine and the closing phenylalanine or tryptophan. The D gene is left open where the match is weak. Clone size is shown for a subset of rows, as once, few, many or a class of expanded clone.

J: TRBJ2-5
D: .
length: 14
V: TRBV5-5
size: .
DNA: TGTGCCAGCAGCCCTGGTTGGTCCCGGGAGACCCAGTACTTC
CDR3: CASSPGWSRETQYF

J: TRBJ2-7
D: .
length: 13
V: TRBV11-3
size: .
DNA: TGTGCCAGCAGCTCCAACCCCAACTACGAGCAGTACTTC
CDR3: CASSSNPNYEQYF

J: TRBJ2-7
D: TRBD2
length: 15
V: TRBV27
size: .
DNA: TGTGCCAGCAGCCACGGGACTAGGAGATCCTACGAGCAGTACTTC
CDR3: CASSHGTRRSYEQYF

J: TRBJ2-7
D: .
length: 15
V: TRBV4-1
size: .
DNA: TGCGCCAGCAGTCGGACGGTCAAAGAAGGCTACGAGCAGTACTTC
CDR3: CASSRTVKEGYEQYF

J: TRBJ2-1
D: .
length: 16
V: TRBV7-6
size: .
DNA: TGTGCCAGCAGCTTAGAACCCCCCGGCACCTACAATGAGCAGTTCTTC
CDR3: CASSLEPPGTYNEQFF

J: TRBJ2-5
D: TRBD1
length: 17
V: TRBV28
size: once
DNA: TGTGCCAGCAGTTACATAACGTGGACAGGGGGCGAGGAGACCCAGTACTTC
CDR3: CASSYITWTGGEETQYF

J: TRBJ2-1
D: TRBD2
length: 15
V: TRBV27
size: .
DNA: TGTGCCAGCAGTTTGGGCGGGAGCGCCTACAATGAGCAGTTCTTC
CDR3: CASSLGGSAYNEQFF

J: TRBJ1-2
D: TRBD1
length: 15
V: TRBV27
size: .
DNA: TGTGCCAGCAGTTTAAGGACAGGGTGGAACTATGGCTACACCTTC
CDR3: CASSLRTGWNYGYTF

J: TRBJ2-5
D: TRBD2
length: 15
V: TRBV10-3
size: .
DNA: TGTGCCATCAGTGAGGGACTAGCGCTCCAAGAGACCCAGTACTTC
CDR3: CAISEGLALQETQYF

J: TRBJ2-4
D: .
length: 13
V: TRBV28
size: .
DNA: TGTGCCAGCATTGGGGTGGCCAAAAACATTCAGTACTTC
CDR3: CASIGVAKNIQYF

J: TRBJ2-2
D: .
length: 12
V: TRBV7-6
size: once
DNA: TGTGCCAGCAGCCTCGGTCCCGGGGAGCTGTTTTTT
CDR3: CASSLGPGELFF

J: TRBJ2-1
D: TRBD2
length: 13
V: TRBV13
size: .
DNA: TGTGCCAGCAGCTTTTCCAGCGGGAGGGAGCAGTTCTTC
CDR3: CASSFSSGREQFF

J: TRBJ2-3
D: .
length: 17
V: TRBV29-1
size: .
DNA: TGCAGCGTTGAAGATCCGTTCGGGGACCGACCCACAGATACGCAGTATTTT
CDR3: CSVEDPFGDRPTDTQYF

J: TRBJ1-2
D: .
length: 13
V: TRBV19
size: .
DNA: TGTGCCAGTAGTGCGGGGGGCACCTATGGCTACACCTTC
CDR3: CASSAGGTYGYTF

J: TRBJ1-1
D: .
length: 13
V: TRBV27
size: .
DNA: TGTGCCAGCAGTCAAGGGGCGTTCACTGAAGCTTTCTTT
CDR3: CASSQGAFTEAFF

J: TRBJ2-7
D: .
length: 18
V: TRBV9
size: .
DNA: TGTGCCAGCAGCCCTGCTGGGGCCCCCGCTGATAGCTCCTACGAGCAGTACTTC
CDR3: CASSPAGAPADSSYEQYF

J: TRBJ2-3
D: .
length: 10
V: TRBV20-1
size: .
DNA: TGCAGTGGATGGGCAGATACGCAGTATTTT
CDR3: CSGWADTQYF

J: TRBJ2-1
D: .
length: 11
V: TRBV27
size: .
DNA: TGTGCCAGCAGTTTCAGGGAGGAGCAGTTCTTC
CDR3: CASSFREEQFF

J: TRBJ2-7
D: TRBD2
length: 15
V: TRBV4-2
size: .
DNA: TGTGCCAGCAGCCCTCCCACTAGCGGGATGTATGAGCAGTACTTC
CDR3: CASSPPTSGMYEQYF

J: TRBJ2-7
D: .
length: 13
V: TRBV28
size: .
DNA: TGTGCCAGCAGTCCAGGGCTCAGCTACGAGCAGTACTTC
CDR3: CASSPGLSYEQYF

J: TRBJ1-4
D: .
length: 15
V: TRBV27
size: .
DNA: TGTGCCAGCAGCCCGAAAAACTGGTTCGGCGAAAAACTGTTTTTT
CDR3: CASSPKNWFGEKLFF

J: TRBJ1-1
D: .
length: 13
V: TRBV15
size: .
DNA: TGTGCCACCAGCATGCCGGAGGCCACTGAAGCTTTCTTT
CDR3: CATSMPEATEAFF

J: TRBJ1-5
D: .
length: 14
V: TRBV29-1
size: .
DNA: TGCAGCGTTTCGACTGGAGGAAGCAATCAGCCCCAGCATTTT
CDR3: CSVSTGGSNQPQHF

J: TRBJ1-1
D: .
length: 13
V: TRBV10-1
size: once
DNA: TGCGCCAGCAGTGACGGTGAAATAGTCGGAGCTTTCTTT
CDR3: CASSDGEIVGAFF

J: TRBJ2-3
D: .
length: 13
V: TRBV27
size: .
DNA: TGTGCCAGCAGCCTGAGTTTAGTGTCTACGCAGTATTTT
CDR3: CASSLSLVSTQYF

J: TRBJ2-7
D: .
length: 12
V: TRBV28
size: .
DNA: TGTGCCAGCAGTTGGACTGACTACGAGCAGTACTTC
CDR3: CASSWTDYEQYF

J: TRBJ2-7
D: .
length: 16
V: TRBV5-8
size: .
DNA: TGTGCCAGCAGCCGCCCCGCCCCGCGGGGCTCCTACGAGCAGTACTTC
CDR3: CASSRPAPRGSYEQYF

J: TRBJ2-1
D: .
length: 14
V: TRBV29-1
size: .
DNA: TGCAGCGTTGATGGGGGGAGCTCCTACAATGAGCAGTTCTTC
CDR3: CSVDGGSSYNEQFF

J: TRBJ2-7
D: .
length: 14
V: TRBV2
size: .
DNA: TGTGCCAGCAGAAGGCAGGGGGGGAACTACGAGCAGTACTTC
CDR3: CASRRQGGNYEQYF

J: TRBJ2-3
D: TRBD2
length: 18
V: TRBV11-3
size: .
DNA: TGTGCCAGCAGCCCTAGCCCGGGACTAGCGGGAGAGACAGATACGCAGTATTTT
CDR3: CASSPSPGLAGETDTQYF

J: TRBJ2-7
D: TRBD2
length: 17
V: TRBV2
size: .
DNA: TGTGCCAGCAGTGAAGCGCCTGTCGTGGGAGGGTCCTACGAGCAGTACTTC
CDR3: CASSEAPVVGGSYEQYF